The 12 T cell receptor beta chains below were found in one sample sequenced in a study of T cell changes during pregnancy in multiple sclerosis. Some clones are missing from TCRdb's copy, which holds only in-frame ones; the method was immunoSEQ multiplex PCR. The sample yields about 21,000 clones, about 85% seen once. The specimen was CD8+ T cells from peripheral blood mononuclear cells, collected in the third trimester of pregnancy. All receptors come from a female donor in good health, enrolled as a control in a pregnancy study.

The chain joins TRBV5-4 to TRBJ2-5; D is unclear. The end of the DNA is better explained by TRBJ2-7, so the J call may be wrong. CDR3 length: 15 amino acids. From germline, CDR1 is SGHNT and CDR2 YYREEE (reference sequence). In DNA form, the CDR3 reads TGTGCCAGCAGCTCGAATCTGGCCCAGACTTACGAGCAGTACTTC. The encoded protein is CASSSNLAQTYEQYF.

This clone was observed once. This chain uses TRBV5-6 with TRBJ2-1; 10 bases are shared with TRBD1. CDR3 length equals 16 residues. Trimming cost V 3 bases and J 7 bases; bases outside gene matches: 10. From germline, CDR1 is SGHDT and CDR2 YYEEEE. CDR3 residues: CASSSIRDRGRNEQFF. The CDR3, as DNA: TGTGCCAGCAGCTCGATCCGGGACAGGGGACGGAATGAGCAGTTCTTC.

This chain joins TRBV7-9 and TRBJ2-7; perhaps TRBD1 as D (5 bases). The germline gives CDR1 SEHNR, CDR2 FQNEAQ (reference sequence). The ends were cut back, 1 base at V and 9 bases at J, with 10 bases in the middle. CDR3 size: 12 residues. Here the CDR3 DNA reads TGTGCCAGCAGCTTAGGCAGGGTTGGGCAGTACTTC. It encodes CASSLGRVGQYF.

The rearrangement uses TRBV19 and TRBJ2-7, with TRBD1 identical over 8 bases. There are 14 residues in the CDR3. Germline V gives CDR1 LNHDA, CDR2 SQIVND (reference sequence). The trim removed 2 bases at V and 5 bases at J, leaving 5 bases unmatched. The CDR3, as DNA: TGTGCCAGTAGTATAAGGACAGGGAGCGACGAGCAGTACTTC. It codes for CASSIRTGSDEQYF.

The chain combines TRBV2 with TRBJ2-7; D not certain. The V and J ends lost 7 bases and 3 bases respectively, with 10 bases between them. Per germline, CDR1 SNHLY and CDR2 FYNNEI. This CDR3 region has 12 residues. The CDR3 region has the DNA TGTGCCAGCATGGGCGAATTCTACGAGCAGTACTTC. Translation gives CASMGEFYEQYF.

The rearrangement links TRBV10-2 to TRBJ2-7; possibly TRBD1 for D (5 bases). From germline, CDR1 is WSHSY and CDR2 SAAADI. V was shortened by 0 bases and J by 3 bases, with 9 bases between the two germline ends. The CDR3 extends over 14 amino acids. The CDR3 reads CASSESKGLYEQYF. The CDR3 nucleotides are TGCGCCAGCAGTGAGTCGAAGGGGCTCTACGAGCAGTACTTC.

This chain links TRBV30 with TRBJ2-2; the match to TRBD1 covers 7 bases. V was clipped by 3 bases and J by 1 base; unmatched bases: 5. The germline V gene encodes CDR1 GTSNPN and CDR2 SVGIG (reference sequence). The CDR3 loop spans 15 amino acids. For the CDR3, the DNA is TGTGCCTGGAGAACCGGGACAGTGAACACCGGGGAGCTGTTTTTT. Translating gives CAWRTGTVNTGELFF.

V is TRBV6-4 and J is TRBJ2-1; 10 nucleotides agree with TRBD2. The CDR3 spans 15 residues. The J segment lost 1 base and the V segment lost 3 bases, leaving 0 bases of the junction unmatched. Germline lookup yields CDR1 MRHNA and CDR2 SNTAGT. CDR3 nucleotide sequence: TGTGCCAGCAGTGAAGCGGGGGGGTCCTACAATGAGCAGTTCTTC. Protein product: CASSEAGGSYNEQFF.

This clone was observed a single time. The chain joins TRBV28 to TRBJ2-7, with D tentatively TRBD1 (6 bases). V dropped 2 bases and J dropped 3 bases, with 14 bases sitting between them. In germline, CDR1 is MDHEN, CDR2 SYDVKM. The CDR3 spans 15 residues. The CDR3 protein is CASSLNGNRDYEQYF. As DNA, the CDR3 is TGTGCCAGCAGTTTAAACGGGAACAGGGACTACGAGCAGTACTTC. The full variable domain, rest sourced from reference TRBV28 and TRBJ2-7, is DVKVTQSSRYLVKRTGEKVFLECVQDMDHENMFWYRQDPGLGLRLIYFSYDVKMKEKGDIPEGYSVSREKKERFSLILESASTNQTSMYLCASSLNGNRDYEQYFGPGTRLTVT.

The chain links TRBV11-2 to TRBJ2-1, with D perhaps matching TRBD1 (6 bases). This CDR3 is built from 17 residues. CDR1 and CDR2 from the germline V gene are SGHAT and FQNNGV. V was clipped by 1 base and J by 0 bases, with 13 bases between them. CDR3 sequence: CASSLGPTGSSYNEQFF. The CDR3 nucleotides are TGTGCCAGCAGCTTAGGTCCAACAGGGAGCTCCTACAATGAGCAGTTCTTC. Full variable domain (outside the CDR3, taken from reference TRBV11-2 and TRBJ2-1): EAGVAQSPRYKIIEKRQSVAFWCNPISGHATLYWYQQILGQGPKLLIQFQNNGVVDDSQLPKDRFSAERLKGVDSTLKIQPAKLEDSAVYLCASSLGPTGSSYNEQFFGPGTRLTVL.

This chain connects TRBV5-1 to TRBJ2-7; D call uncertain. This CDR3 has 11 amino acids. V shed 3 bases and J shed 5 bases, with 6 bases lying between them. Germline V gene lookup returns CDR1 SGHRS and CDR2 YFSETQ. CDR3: CASSSLDEQYF. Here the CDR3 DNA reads TGCGCCAGCAGCTCTCTCGACGAGCAGTACTTC.

CDR3 bases: TGTGCCAGCAGCTTTGTAACTAGCGGGCGAGAGACCCAGTACTTC. This gives the protein CASSFVTSGRETQYF. This chain connects TRBV7-8 to TRBJ2-5; 9 bases align to TRBD2. V gave up 3 bases and J gave up 4 bases; unmatched junction bases: 6. The CDR3 contains 15 residues. CDR1 is SGHVS and CDR2 is FQNEAQ in the germline V gene.